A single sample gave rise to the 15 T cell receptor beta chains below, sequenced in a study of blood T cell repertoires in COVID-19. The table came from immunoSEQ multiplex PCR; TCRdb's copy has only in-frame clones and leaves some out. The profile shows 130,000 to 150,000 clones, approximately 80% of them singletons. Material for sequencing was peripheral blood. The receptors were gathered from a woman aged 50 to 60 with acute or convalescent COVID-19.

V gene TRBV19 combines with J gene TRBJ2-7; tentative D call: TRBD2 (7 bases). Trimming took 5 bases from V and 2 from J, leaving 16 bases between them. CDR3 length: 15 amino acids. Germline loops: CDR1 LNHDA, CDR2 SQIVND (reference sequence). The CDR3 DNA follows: TGTGCCAGTAGTGCTCAAGGGGGGGGGCCCTACGAGCAGTACTTC. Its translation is CASSAQGGGPYEQYF.

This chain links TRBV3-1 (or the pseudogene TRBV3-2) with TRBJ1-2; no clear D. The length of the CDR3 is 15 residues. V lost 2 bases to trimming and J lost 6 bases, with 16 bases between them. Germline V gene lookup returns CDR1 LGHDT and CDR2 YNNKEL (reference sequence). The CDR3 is CASSQFYSGRDGYTF. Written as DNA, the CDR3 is TGTGCCAGCAGCCAATTTTATAGCGGGAGGGATGGCTACACCTTC.

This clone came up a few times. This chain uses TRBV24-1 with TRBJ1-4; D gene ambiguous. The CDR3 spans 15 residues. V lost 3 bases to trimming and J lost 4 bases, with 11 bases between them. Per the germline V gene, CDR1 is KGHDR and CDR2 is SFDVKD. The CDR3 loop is CATSDGGDFNEKLFF. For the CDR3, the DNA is TGTGCCACCAGTGATGGTGGAGATTTTAATGAAAAACTGTTTTTT.

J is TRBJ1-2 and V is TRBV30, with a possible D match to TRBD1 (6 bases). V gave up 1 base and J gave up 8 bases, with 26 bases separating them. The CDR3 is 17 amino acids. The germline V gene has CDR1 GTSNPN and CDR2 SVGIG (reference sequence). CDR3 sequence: CAWSEDIGGQPSSGYTF. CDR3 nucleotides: TGTGCCTGGAGTGAGGATATTGGCGGACAGCCGAGCTCGGGCTACACCTTC.

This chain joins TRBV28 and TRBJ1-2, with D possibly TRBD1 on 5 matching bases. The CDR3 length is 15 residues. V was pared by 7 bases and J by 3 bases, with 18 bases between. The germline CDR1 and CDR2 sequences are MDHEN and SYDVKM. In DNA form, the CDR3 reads TGTGCCAGCACCCCGGGCCACGCAGGGCACTATGGCTACACCTTC. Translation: CASTPGHAGHYGYTF.

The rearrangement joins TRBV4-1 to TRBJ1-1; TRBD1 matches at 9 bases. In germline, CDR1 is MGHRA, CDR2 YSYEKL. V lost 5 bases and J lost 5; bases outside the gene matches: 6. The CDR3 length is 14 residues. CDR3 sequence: CASSAPTGGTEAFF. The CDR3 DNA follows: TGCGCCAGCAGCGCGCCGACAGGGGGGACTGAAGCTTTCTTT.

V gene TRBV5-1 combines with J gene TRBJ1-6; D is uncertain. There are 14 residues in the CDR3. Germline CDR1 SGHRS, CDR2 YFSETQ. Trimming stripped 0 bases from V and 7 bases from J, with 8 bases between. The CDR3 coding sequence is TGCGCCAGCAGCTTGGGTGAGCCCAATTCACCCCTCCACTTT. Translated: CASSLGEPNSPLHF.

CDR3 amino acids: CASSLQGYGYTF. The CDR3 DNA sequence: TGTGCCAGCAGTTTGCAGGGCTATGGCTACACCTTC. The chain has TRBV12-3 or TRBV12-4 and TRBJ1-2, with a possible D match to TRBD1 (5 bases). CDR3 length: 12 residues. The germline V and J ends were trimmed by 3 bases and 4 bases, with 6 bases remaining between them.

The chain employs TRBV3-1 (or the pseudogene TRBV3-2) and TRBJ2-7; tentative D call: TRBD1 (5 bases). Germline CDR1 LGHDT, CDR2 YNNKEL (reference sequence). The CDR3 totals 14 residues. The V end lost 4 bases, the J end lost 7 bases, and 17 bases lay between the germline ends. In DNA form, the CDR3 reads TGTGCCAGCAGCCTCCAGGGTGTTATCGGGGAGCAGTACTTC. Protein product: CASSLQGVIGEQYF.

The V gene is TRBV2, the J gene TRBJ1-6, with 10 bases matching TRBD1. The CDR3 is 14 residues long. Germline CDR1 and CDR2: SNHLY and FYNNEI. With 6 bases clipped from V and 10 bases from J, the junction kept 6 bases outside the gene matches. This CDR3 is CASSSGTGASPLHF. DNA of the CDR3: TGTGCCAGCAGCTCCGGGACAGGGGCCTCACCCCTCCACTTT.

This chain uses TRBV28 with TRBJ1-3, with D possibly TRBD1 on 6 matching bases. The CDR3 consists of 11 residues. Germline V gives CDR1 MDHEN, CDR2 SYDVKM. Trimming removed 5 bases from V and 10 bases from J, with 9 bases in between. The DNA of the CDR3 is TGTGCCAGCAGTGAGGGGGTAACCATATATTTT. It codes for CASSEGVTIYF.

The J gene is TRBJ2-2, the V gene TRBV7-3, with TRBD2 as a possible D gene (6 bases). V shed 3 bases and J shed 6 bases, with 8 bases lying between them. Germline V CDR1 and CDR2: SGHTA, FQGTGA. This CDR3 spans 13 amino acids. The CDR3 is CASSLGGAGELFF. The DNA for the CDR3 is TGTGCCAGCAGCTTGGGGGGTGCCGGGGAGCTGTTTTTT.

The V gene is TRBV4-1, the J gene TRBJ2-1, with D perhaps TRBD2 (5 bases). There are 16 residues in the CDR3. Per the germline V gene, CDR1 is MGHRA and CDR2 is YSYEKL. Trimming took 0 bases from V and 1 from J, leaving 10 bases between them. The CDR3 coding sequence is TGCGCCAGCAGCCAAGATGGTAGCGAGTCCTACAATGAGCAGTTCTTC. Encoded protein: CASSQDGSESYNEQFF.

CDR3 coding DNA: TGTGCCAGCAGCGGTTATCCGGACAGGGGGAAAAAACTGTTTTTT. Amino acids: CASSGYPDRGKKLFF. This chain uses TRBV11-2 with TRBJ1-4; TRBD1 matches 10 bases. With V trimmed by 5 bases and J by 9 bases, 9 bases remained unmatched. The CDR3 covers 15 residues. Germline CDR1 reads SGHAT; CDR2 reads FQNNGV. The variable domain in full, completed from reference TRBV11-2 and TRBJ1-4, reads EAGVAQSPRYKIIEKRQSVAFWCNPISGHATLYWYQQILGQGPKLLIQFQNNGVVDDSQLPKDRFSAERLKGVDSTLKIQPAKLEDSAVYLCASSGYPDRGKKLFFGSGTQLSVL.

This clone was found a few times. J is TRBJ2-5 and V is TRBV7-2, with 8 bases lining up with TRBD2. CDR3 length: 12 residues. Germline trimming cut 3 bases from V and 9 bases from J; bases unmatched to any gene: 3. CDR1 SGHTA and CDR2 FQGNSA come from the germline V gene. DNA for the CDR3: TGTGCCAGCAGCTTTAGCGGGGATGCCCAGTACTTC. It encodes CASSFSGDAQYF.